One sample yielded the 12 T cell receptor beta chains listed below, sequenced in a study of neurological immune-mediated disorders. TCRdb analysed the 5' RACE reads with MiXCR anew, one entry per CDR3 protein. The data contain approximately 51,000 distinct CDR3 sequences, around 3.4% of them seen just once; the ten biggest clones take up approximately 6.3%. The specimen was PBMCs. The receptors here all came from a man aged 35-49 years with multiple sclerosis.

This clonotype was counted ten times or more. The chain employs TRBV12-3 or TRBV12-4 and TRBJ2-3; TRBD2 aligns across 11 bases. There are 14 residues in the CDR3. Losses at the gene ends were 8 bases for V and 5 bases for J; bases not matched to a gene: 6. CDR3 coding DNA: TGTGCCAGCCGACTAGCGGGGCATGTAGATACGCAGTATTTT. Translation gives CASRLAGHVDTQYF.

This clonotype was picked up many times. The chain carries TRBV6-5 and TRBJ2-2; possibly TRBD2 for D (6 bases). CDR3 length equals 14 residues. Germline CDR1 reads MNHEY; CDR2 reads SVGAGI. The V end lost 1 base, the J end lost 3 bases, and 6 bases lay between the germline ends. CDR3 sequence: CASSYWGDTGELFF. The DNA of the CDR3 is TGTGCCAGCAGTTACTGGGGGGACACCGGGGAGCTGTTTTTT.

In its sample, this clonotype was seen many times. This chain connects TRBV9 to TRBJ1-3; D is unresolved. Germline CDR1 reads SGDLS; CDR2 reads YYNGEE. The V and J ends lost 3 bases and 2 bases respectively, with 9 bases between them. This CDR3 contains 14 residues. The CDR3 protein is CASSASKAGNTIYF. The DNA of the CDR3 is TGTGCCAGCAGCGCCTCGAAAGCTGGAAACACCATATATTTT. The full variable domain, with the rest looked up from reference TRBV9 and TRBJ1-3, is DSGVTQTPKHLITATGQRVTLRCSPRSGDLSVYWYQQSLDQGLQFLIQYYNGEERAKGNILERFSAQQFPDLHSELNLSSLELGDSALYFCASSASKAGNTIYFGEGSWLTVV.

This clonotype was recorded at least ten times. This chain joins TRBV9 and TRBJ1-1; possibly TRBD1 for D (5 bases). CDR3 length equals 15 residues. Looked up from germline, CDR1 is SGDLS and CDR2 is YYNGEE. The V end was cut by 2 bases, the J end by 3 bases, with 14 bases between. The CDR3 sequence: CASSVLTGGYTEAFF. The CDR3 nucleotides read TGTGCCAGCAGCGTCCTAACTGGGGGGTACACTGAAGCTTTCTTT.

This clonotype showed up many times. V usage is TRBV2 and J usage is TRBJ1-4; tentative D call: TRBD1 (6 bases). V was shortened by 6 bases and J by 7 bases, with 12 bases between the two germline ends. This CDR3 contains 13 residues. CDR1 is SNHLY and CDR2 is FYNNEI in the germline V gene. CDR3 region: CASSLGQPEKLFF. In DNA form, the CDR3 reads TGTGCCAGCAGCCTCGGACAGCCTGAAAAACTGTTTTTT.

Ten or more counts support this clonotype. The gene calls are TRBV10-3 and TRBJ2-7, with a tentative D call TRBD2 (7 bases). Trimming pared 10 bases from V and 7 bases from J, leaving 20 bases between. Germline-derived CDR1 and CDR2 are ENHRY and SYGVKD. This CDR3 is built from 13 residues. The CDR3 DNA reads TGTGCCACGAAGGCGGGGGCTCTGGAAGAGCAGTACTTC. It yields the protein CATKAGALEEQYF.

This clonotype was observed at least ten times. CDR3 loop: CSARDGDYGYTF. CDR3 DNA: TGCAGTGCCAGGGACGGTGACTATGGCTACACCTTC. The genes are TRBV20-1 and TRBJ1-2; a weak D match, TRBD1 (5 bases). The CDR3 is 12 residues long. Germline V gives CDR1 DFQATT, CDR2 SNEGSKA (reference sequence). Trimming cost V 6 bases and J 3 bases, with 11 bases left between them.

The CDR3 DNA reads TGTGCCAGCAGCCCCGTAGGGGGAGGGGCAGATACGCAGTATTTT. Protein product: CASSPVGGGADTQYF. The chain is built from TRBV7-6 and TRBJ2-3; TRBD2 might be the D (7 bases). Trimming cost V 5 bases and J 4 bases, with 16 bases left between them. Germline CDR1 SGHVS, CDR2 FNYEAQ. This CDR3 region has 15 residues.

The rearrangement links TRBV7-9 to TRBJ1-2; D may be TRBD1 (5 bases). The CDR3 length is 14 residues. Trimming took 1 base from V and 1 from J, leaving 7 bases between them. The germline CDR1 and CDR2 sequences are SEHNR and FQNEAQ (reference sequence). CDR3 sequence (DNA): TGTGCCAGCAGCTTAGTACAGGTTAACTATGGCTACACCTTC. Encoded protein: CASSLVQVNYGYTF.

As to this clonotype: This may stem from a read error, because a much larger clone lies one nucleotide away. This rearrangement joins TRBV28 to TRBJ1-5; unclear D gene. CDR3 length: 11 amino acids. Per germline, CDR1 MDHEN and CDR2 SYDVKM. The CDR3 bases are TGTGCCAGCAGTTTAGAAGACGCCCAGAATTTT. This sequence encodes CASSLEDAQNF.

This clonotype was found many times. The chain has TRBV7-3 and TRBJ2-3; 8 bases are a match to TRBD2. With 3 bases clipped from V and 4 bases from J, the junction kept 6 bases outside the gene matches. The CDR3 length is 15 residues. Germline-derived CDR1 and CDR2 are SGHTA and FQGTGA. CDR3 bases: TGTGCCAGCAGCTTTAACGGGGGGGGGTCAGATACGCAGTATTTT. Its protein is CASSFNGGGSDTQYF.

This clonotype was found many times. V usage is TRBV12-3 or TRBV12-4 and J usage is TRBJ1-2, with D unclear. The CDR3 spans 13 residues. Trimming took off 4 bases at V and 4 bases at J, with 10 bases between the two ends. The DNA for the CDR3 is TGTGCCAGCAGTTCCGGGGAGGGCTATGGCTACACCTTC. Amino acid sequence: CASSSGEGYGYTF.